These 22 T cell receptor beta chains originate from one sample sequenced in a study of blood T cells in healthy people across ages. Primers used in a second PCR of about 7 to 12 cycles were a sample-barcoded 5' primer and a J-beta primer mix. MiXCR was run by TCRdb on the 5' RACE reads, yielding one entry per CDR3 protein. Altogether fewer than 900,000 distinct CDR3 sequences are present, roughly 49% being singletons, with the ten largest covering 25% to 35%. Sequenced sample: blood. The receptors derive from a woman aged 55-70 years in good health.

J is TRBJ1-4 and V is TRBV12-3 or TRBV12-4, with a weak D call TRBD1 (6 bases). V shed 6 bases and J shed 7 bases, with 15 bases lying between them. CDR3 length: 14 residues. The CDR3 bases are TGTGCCAGCAGAAAAACGGGGGGCGGTGAAAAACTGTTTTTT. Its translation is CASRKTGGGEKLFF.

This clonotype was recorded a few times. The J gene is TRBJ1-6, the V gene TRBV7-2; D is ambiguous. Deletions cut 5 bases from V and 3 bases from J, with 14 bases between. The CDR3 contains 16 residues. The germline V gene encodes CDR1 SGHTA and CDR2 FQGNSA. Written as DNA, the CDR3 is TGTGCCAGCAGCGACCGGACGGCTTTCTATAATTCACCCCTCCACTTT. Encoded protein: CASSDRTAFYNSPLHF.

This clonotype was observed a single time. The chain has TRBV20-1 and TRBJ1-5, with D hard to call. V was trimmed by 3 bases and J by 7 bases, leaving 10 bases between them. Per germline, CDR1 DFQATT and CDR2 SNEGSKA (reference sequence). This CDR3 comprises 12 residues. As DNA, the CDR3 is TGCAGTGCTAGCCGAGGGCTACAGCCCCAGCATTTT. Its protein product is CSASRGLQPQHF.

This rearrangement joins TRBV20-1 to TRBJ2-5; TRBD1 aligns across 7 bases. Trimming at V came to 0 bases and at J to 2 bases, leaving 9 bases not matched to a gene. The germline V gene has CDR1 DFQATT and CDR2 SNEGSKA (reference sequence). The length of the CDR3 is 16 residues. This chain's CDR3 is CSARDRQTGVQETQYF. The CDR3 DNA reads TGCAGTGCTAGAGATCGGCAAACAGGGGTACAAGAGACCCAGTACTTC.

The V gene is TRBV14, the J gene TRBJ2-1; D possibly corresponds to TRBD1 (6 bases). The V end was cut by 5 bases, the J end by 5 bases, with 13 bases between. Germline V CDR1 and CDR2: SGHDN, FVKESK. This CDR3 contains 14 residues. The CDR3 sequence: CASSRHAGDNEQFF. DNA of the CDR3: TGTGCCAGCAGCAGACACGCAGGGGACAATGAGCAGTTCTTC.

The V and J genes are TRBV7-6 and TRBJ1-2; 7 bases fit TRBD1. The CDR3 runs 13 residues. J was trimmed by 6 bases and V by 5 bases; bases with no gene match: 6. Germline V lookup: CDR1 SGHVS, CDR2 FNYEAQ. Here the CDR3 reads CASSNRGFDGYTF. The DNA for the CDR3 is TGTGCCAGCAGCAACAGGGGATTCGATGGCTACACCTTC.

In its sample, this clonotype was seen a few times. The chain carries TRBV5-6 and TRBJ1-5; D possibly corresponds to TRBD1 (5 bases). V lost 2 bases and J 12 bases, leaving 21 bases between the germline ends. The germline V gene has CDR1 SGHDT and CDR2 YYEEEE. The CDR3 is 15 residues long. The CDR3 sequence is CASSFSGGYRSLQHF. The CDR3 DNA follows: TGTGCCAGCAGCTTTTCTGGGGGATACCGGTCGCTCCAGCATTTT.

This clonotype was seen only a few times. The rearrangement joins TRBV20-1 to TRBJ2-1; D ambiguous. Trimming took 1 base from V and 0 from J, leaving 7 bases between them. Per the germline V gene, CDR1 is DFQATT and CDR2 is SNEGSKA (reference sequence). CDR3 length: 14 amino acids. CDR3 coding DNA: TGCAGTGCTAGAGGGAGAGGCTCCTACAATGAGCAGTTCTTC. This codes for CSARGRGSYNEQFF.

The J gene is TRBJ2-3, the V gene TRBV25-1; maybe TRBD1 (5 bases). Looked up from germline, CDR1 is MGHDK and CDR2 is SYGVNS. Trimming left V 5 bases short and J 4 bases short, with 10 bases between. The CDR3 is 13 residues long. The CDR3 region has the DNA TGTGCCAGCAGTAAAGCAGGGTCAGATACGCAGTATTTT. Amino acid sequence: CASSKAGSDTQYF.

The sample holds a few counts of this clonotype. The CDR3 here is CATSRDVLAKETQYF. Here the CDR3 DNA reads TGTGCCACCAGCAGAGATGTTCTAGCGAAAGAGACCCAGTACTTC. The V call is TRBV15, the J call TRBJ2-5; D may be TRBD2 (6 bases). Trimming took 0 bases from V and 3 from J, leaving 11 bases between them. CDR3 length equals 15 residues. CDR1 and CDR2 from the germline V gene are LNHNV and YYDKDF (reference sequence).

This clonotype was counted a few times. The chain's CDR3 is CASSHPSAGEDTQYF. The CDR3 DNA follows: TGCGCCAGCAGCCACCCCTCGGCGGGAGAAGATACGCAGTATTTT. The V gene is TRBV4-3, the J gene TRBJ2-3; TRBD2 matches 7 bases. The CDR3 has 15 amino acids. Germline CDR1 is LGHNA and CDR2 is YSLEER. With 3 bases clipped from V and 5 bases from J, the junction kept 8 bases outside the gene matches.

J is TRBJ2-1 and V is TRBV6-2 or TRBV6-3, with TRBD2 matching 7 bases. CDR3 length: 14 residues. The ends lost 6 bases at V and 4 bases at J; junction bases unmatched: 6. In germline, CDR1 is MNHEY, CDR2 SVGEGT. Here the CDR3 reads CASSISGIYNEQFF. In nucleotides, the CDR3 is TGTGCCAGCAGCATAAGCGGGATTTACAATGAGCAGTTCTTC.

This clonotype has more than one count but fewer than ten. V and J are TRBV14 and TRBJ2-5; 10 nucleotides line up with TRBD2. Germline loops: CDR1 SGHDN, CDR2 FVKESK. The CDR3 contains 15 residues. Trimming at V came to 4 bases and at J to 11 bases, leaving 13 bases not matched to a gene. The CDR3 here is CASSPRTSGSGEQYF. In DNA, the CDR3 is TGTGCCAGCAGCCCAAGGACTAGCGGCTCTGGGGAGCAGTACTTC.

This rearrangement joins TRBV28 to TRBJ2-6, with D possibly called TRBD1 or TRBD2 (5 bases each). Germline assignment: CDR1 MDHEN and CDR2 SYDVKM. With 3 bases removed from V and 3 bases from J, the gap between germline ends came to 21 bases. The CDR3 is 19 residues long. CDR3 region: CASSLFGRALAYGANVLTF. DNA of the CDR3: TGTGCCAGCAGTTTGTTTGGCAGGGCCCTAGCTTATGGGGCCAACGTCCTGACTTTC. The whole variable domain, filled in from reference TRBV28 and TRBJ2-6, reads DVKVTQSSRYLVKRTGEKVFLECVQDMDHENMFWYRQDPGLGLRLIYFSYDVKMKEKGDIPEGYSVSREKKERFSLILESASTNQTSMYLCASSLFGRALAYGANVLTFGAGSRLTVL.

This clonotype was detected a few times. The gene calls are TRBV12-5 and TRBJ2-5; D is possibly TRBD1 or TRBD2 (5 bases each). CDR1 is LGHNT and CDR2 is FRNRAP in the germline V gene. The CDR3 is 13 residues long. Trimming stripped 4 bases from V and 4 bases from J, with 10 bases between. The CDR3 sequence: CASGSSGGETQYF. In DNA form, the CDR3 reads TGTGCTAGTGGTTCCTCTGGGGGAGAGACCCAGTACTTC.

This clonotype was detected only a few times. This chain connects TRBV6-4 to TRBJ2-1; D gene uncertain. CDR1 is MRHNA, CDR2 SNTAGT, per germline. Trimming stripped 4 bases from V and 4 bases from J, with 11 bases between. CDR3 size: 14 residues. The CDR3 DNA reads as TGTGCCAGCAGTGTGTACTACCAATACAATGAGCAGTTCTTC. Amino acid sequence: CASSVYYQYNEQFF.

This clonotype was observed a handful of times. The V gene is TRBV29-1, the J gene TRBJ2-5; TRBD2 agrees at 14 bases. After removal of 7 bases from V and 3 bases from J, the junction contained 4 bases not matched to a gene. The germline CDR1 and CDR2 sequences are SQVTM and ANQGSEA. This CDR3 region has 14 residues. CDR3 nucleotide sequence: TGCAGCGCGCGACTAGCGGGAGGGAAAGAGACCCAGTACTTC. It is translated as CSARLAGGKETQYF.

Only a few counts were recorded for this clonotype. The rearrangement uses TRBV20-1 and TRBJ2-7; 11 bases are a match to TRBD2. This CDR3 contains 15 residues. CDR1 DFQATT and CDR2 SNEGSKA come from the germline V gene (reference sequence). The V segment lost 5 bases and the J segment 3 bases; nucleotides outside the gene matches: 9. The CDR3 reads CSAPRLGLADYEQYF. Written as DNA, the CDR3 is TGCAGTGCTCCCCGGTTGGGACTAGCGGACTACGAGCAGTACTTC.

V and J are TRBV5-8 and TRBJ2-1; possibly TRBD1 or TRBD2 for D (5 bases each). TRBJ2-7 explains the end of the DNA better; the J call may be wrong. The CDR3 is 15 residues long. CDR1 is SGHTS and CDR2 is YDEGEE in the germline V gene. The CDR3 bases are TGTGCCAGCAGCTTGGGACAAGGGACCTACAATGAGCAGTACTTC. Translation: CASSLGQGTYNEQYF.

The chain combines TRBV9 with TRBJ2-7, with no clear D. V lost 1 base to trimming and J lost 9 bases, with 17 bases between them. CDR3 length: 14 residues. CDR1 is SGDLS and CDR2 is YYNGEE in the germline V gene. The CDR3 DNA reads TGTGCCAGCAGCGTAACCCCTGACATGGGCGGGCAGTACTTC. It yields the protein CASSVTPDMGGQYF.

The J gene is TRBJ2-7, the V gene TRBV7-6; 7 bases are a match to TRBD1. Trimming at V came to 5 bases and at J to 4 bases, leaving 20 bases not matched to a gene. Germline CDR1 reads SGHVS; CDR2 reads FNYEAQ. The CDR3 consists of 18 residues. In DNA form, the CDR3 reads TGTGCCAGCAGCCCCCGAACTTATCCAGGGGGTAGAGGTTACGAGCAGTACTTC. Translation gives CASSPRTYPGGRGYEQYF.

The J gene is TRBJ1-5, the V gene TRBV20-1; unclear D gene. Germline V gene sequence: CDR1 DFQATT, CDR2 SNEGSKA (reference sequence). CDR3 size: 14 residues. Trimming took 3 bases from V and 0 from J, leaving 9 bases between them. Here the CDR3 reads CSASPPSSNQPQHF. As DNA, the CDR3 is TGCAGTGCTAGCCCCCCCTCTAGCAATCAGCCCCAGCATTTT.